The subject of this entry is one TCR beta chain. These data originate in a study of control samples from healthy donors and cancer patients. Profiling relied on immunoSEQ multiplex PCR, and the TCRdb table lists in-frame clones only, not all of them. The sample includes around 80,000 clones, 91% of them seen just once. V lost 5 bases and J lost 6, with 10 bases in between. Germline values: CDR1 LNHDA, CDR2 SQIVND (reference sequence). The CDR3 consists of 12 residues. This chain links TRBV19 with TRBJ1-1, with D perhaps TRBD1 (5 bases). What was sequenced was blood. The clonotype comes from a man in his forties or fifties in good health. The CDR3 loop reads CASSFWGAEAFF. The CDR3 bases are TGTGCCAGTAGTTTTTGGGGGGCTGAAGCTTTCTTT.